The subject of this entry is one TCR beta chain. The sample belongs to a study of shared clonotypes between healthy human individuals. Germline V lookup: CDR1 SGHDT, CDR2 YYEEEE. The CDR3 totals 18 residues. Trimming left V 0 bases short and J 5 bases short, with 21 bases between. All donors were Caucasian adults living in Nashville, Tennessee. In the CD4+ fraction, cells were divided into CD45RA+ naive and CD45RA-negative memory subsets. Measured with immunoSEQ multiplex PCR; TCRdb has only the in-frame clones, and not every one. The table lists roughly 2.5 million clones, more than 90% of them singletons, with over 0.12% in the top ten.

The chain uses TRBV5-6 and TRBJ1-5; D is unresolved. Sequences were obtained from naive CD4+ T cells sorted from blood. Subset: CD45RA+ positively selected. The sequence derives from a man aged 18-30 years in good health. The CDR3 reads CASSLAQDLGRWDQPQHF. The CDR3, as DNA: TGTGCCAGCAGCTTGGCCCAGGATTTAGGCCGCTGGGATCAGCCCCAGCATTTT.